Listed below are T cell receptor beta chains from one sample, sequenced in a study of cytomegalovirus exposure and HLA in healthy donors. Here immunoSEQ multiplex PCR was the method, and the copy in TCRdb shows in-frame clones only, minus some. This table holds nearly 95,000 clones, about 8% found once. Input material: PBMCs. These receptors all stem from a middle-aged man in good health and CMV-seronegative. Each CDR3 is given with its conserved first and last residue. A D gene is named only where the DNA matches it firmly. Where a row states a size, it is once, few, many or the class of an expanded clone; other rows omit it.

J gene: TRBJ1-1
D gene: .
V gene: TRBV9
clone size: few
CDR3 protein: CASSVAAGDTEAFF
CDR3 DNA: TGTGCCAGCAGCGTGGCCGCGGGGGACACTGAAGCTTTCTTT

J gene: TRBJ1-2
D gene: TRBD1
V gene: TRBV9
clone size: .
CDR3 protein: CASSPTPGQGVDGYTF
CDR3 DNA: TGTGCCAGCAGCCCTACACCGGGACAGGGAGTCGATGGCTACACCTTC

J gene: TRBJ1-5
D gene: .
V gene: TRBV7-8
clone size: .
CDR3 protein: CASSLVPVRNQPQHF
CDR3 DNA: TGTGCCAGCAGCTTAGTCCCGGTTCGGAATCAGCCCCAGCATTTT

J gene: TRBJ2-2
D gene: TRBD2
V gene: TRBV6-5
clone size: few
CDR3 protein: CASSYPAGGTGGELFF
CDR3 DNA: TGTGCCAGCAGTTACCCCGCGGGGGGGACGGGCGGGGAGCTGTTTTTT

J gene: TRBJ2-2
D gene: TRBD2
V gene: TRBV11-3
clone size: .
CDR3 protein: CASASGSGGELFF
CDR3 DNA: TGTGCCAGCGCTAGCGGGAGTGGCGGGGAGCTGTTTTTT

J gene: TRBJ2-7
D gene: TRBD1
V gene: TRBV6-6
clone size: .
CDR3 protein: CASSYETGPAGYF
CDR3 DNA: TGTGCCAGCAGTTACGAGACAGGGCCCGCCGGGTACTTC

J gene: TRBJ1-1
D gene: TRBD1
V gene: TRBV28
clone size: .
CDR3 protein: CASSPTGQGPRSTEAFF
CDR3 DNA: TGTGCCAGCAGTCCCACGGGACAGGGGCCCAGGAGTACTGAAGCTTTCTTT

J gene: TRBJ2-7
D gene: .
V gene: TRBV11-2
clone size: .
CDR3 protein: CASSLGGSYEQYF
CDR3 DNA: TGTGCCAGCAGCTTAGGGGGCAGCTACGAGCAGTACTTC

J gene: TRBJ2-2
D gene: .
V gene: TRBV5-6
clone size: few
CDR3 protein: CASRQEGARTGELFF
CDR3 DNA: TGTGCCAGCAGACAGGAGGGGGCTAGGACCGGGGAGCTGTTTTTT

J gene: TRBJ2-6
D gene: .
V gene: TRBV19
clone size: few
CDR3 protein: CASTAGELAGANVLTF
CDR3 DNA: TGTGCCAGTACAGCAGGGGAGTTAGCTGGGGCCAACGTCCTGACTTTC

J gene: TRBJ1-2
D gene: TRBD1
V gene: TRBV7-9
clone size: .
CDR3 protein: CASSSRTGNYGYTF
CDR3 DNA: TGTGCCAGCAGCTCCAGGACAGGGAACTATGGCTACACCTTC

J gene: TRBJ2-3
D gene: .
V gene: TRBV5-6
clone size: few
CDR3 protein: CASSLISDTQYF
CDR3 DNA: TGTGCCAGCAGCTTGATATCAGATACGCAGTATTTT

J gene: TRBJ2-2
D gene: .
V gene: TRBV2
clone size: few
CDR3 protein: CASSPRPRGYTGELFF
CDR3 DNA: TGTGCCAGCAGCCCTCGTCCCAGGGGTTACACCGGGGAGCTGTTTTTT

J gene: TRBJ2-1
D gene: TRBD1
V gene: TRBV5-1
clone size: .
CDR3 protein: CASSRDSSYNEQFF
CDR3 DNA: TGCGCCAGCAGCCGGGACAGCTCCTACAATGAGCAGTTCTTC

J gene: TRBJ2-6
D gene: TRBD1
V gene: TRBV5-1
clone size: .
CDR3 protein: CASNEERGPGANVLTF
CDR3 DNA: TGCGCCAGCAACGAGGAGAGGGGGCCGGGGGCCAACGTCCTGACTTTC

J gene: TRBJ2-5
D gene: .
V gene: TRBV6-1
clone size: few
CDR3 protein: CASSEASGEETQYF
CDR3 DNA: TGTGCCAGCAGTGAAGCTTCGGGTGAAGAGACCCAGTACTTC

J gene: TRBJ1-1
D gene: TRBD1
V gene: TRBV27
clone size: .
CDR3 protein: CASSLGQAMNTEAFF
CDR3 DNA: TGTGCCAGCAGTTTAGGACAGGCCATGAACACTGAAGCTTTCTTT

J gene: TRBJ2-7
D gene: .
V gene: TRBV28
clone size: .
CDR3 protein: CASSLRGAGQYF
CDR3 DNA: TGTGCCAGCAGTTTACGGGGGGCGGGGCAGTACTTC

J gene: TRBJ2-6
D gene: TRBD2
V gene: TRBV5-4
clone size: few
CDR3 protein: CASSAGTTLWVANVLTF
CDR3 DNA: TGTGCCAGCAGTGCAGGGACTACACTCTGGGTCGCCAACGTCCTGACTTTC

J gene: TRBJ1-6
D gene: TRBD1
V gene: TRBV9
clone size: .
CDR3 protein: CASGRDSHSPLHF
CDR3 DNA: TGTGCCAGCGGACGGGACAGCCATTCACCCCTCCACTTT

J gene: TRBJ2-5
D gene: .
V gene: TRBV10-3
clone size: .
CDR3 protein: CAISELQGQGGTQYF
CDR3 DNA: TGTGCCATCAGTGAGTTGCAGGGACAAGGGGGGACCCAGTACTTC

J gene: TRBJ2-3
D gene: .
V gene: TRBV7-3
clone size: .
CDR3 protein: CASSYWGGEDTQYF
CDR3 DNA: TGTGCCAGCAGCTACTGGGGCGGGGAAGATACGCAGTATTTT

J gene: TRBJ2-7
D gene: .
V gene: TRBV28
clone size: .
CDR3 protein: CASSLPSNRAVEQYF
CDR3 DNA: TGTGCCAGCAGCCTCCCCTCGAACAGGGCCGTGGAGCAGTACTTC

J gene: TRBJ2-5
D gene: TRBD1
V gene: TRBV4-3
clone size: few
CDR3 protein: CASSQDYPGTGFETQYF
CDR3 DNA: TGCGCCAGCAGCCAAGATTATCCGGGGACAGGGTTTGAGACCCAGTACTTC

J gene: TRBJ1-1
D gene: TRBD1
V gene: TRBV28
clone size: .
CDR3 protein: CASSLRPGQGTTEAFF
CDR3 DNA: TGTGCCAGCAGTTTAAGGCCGGGACAGGGGACCACTGAAGCTTTCTTT

J gene: TRBJ1-5
D gene: .
V gene: TRBV19
clone size: few
CDR3 protein: CASSIFFESNQPQHF
CDR3 DNA: TGTGCCAGTAGTATATTCTTCGAGAGCAATCAGCCCCAGCATTTT

J gene: TRBJ2-7
D gene: .
V gene: TRBV19
clone size: few
CDR3 protein: CASSLRQGHGPAEQYF
CDR3 DNA: TGTGCCAGTAGCCTAAGGCAGGGACATGGGCCGGCCGAGCAGTACTTC

J gene: TRBJ2-7
D gene: TRBD1
V gene: TRBV6-5
clone size: .
CDR3 protein: CASRAGQGYEQYF
CDR3 DNA: TGTGCCAGCAGGGCGGGACAGGGCTACGAGCAGTACTTC

J gene: TRBJ2-3
D gene: TRBD2
V gene: TRBV5-6
clone size: few
CDR3 protein: CASSLGAGGVTDTQYF
CDR3 DNA: TGTGCCAGCAGCTTGGGGGCCGGGGGGGTTACAGATACGCAGTATTTT

J gene: TRBJ1-4
D gene: .
V gene: TRBV7-9
clone size: .
CDR3 protein: CASSSYDSNEKLFF
CDR3 DNA: TGTGCCAGCAGCTCGTATGACAGCAATGAAAAACTGTTTTTT

J gene: TRBJ1-5
D gene: .
V gene: TRBV5-5
clone size: few
CDR3 protein: CASSLGGGFGDQPQHF
CDR3 DNA: TGTGCCAGCAGCTTGGGCGGGGGGTTTGGAGATCAGCCCCAGCATTTT

J gene: TRBJ2-2
D gene: TRBD2
V gene: TRBV5-1
clone size: .
CDR3 protein: CASSPRTSGVNTGELFF
CDR3 DNA: TGCGCCAGCAGCCCTCGGACTAGCGGGGTAAACACCGGGGAGCTGTTTTTT

J gene: TRBJ1-5
D gene: .
V gene: TRBV11-2
clone size: few
CDR3 protein: CASSLGDYSNQPQHF
CDR3 DNA: TGTGCCAGCAGCTTAGGAGATTATAGCAATCAGCCCCAGCATTTT